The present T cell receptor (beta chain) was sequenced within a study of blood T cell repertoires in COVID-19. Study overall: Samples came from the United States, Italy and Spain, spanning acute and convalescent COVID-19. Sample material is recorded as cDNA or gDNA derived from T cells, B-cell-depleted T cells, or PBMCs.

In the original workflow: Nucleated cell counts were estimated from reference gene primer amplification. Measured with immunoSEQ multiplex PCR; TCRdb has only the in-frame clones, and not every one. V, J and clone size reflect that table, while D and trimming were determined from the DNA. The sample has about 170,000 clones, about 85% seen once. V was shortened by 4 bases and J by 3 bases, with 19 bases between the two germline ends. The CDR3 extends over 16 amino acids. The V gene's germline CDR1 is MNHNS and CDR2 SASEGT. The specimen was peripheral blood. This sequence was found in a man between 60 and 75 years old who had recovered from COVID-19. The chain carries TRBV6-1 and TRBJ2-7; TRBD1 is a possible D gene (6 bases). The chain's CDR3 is CASSGGRLGTVYEQYF. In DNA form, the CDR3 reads TGTGCCAGCAGTGGGGGGCGCCTTGGCACCGTCTACGAGCAGTACTTC.